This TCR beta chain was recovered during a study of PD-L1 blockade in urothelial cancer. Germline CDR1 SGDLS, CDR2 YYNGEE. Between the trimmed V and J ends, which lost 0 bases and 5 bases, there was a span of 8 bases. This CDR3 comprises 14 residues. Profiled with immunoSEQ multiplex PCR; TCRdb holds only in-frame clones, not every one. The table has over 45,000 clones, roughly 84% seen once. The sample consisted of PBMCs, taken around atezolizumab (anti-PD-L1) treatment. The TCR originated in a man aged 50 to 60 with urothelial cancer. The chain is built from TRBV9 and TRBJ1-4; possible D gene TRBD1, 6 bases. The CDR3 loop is CASSVGRGNEKLFF. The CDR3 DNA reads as TGTGCCAGCAGCGTAGGCAGGGGAAATGAAAAACTGTTTTTT.